A single sample is the source of the 26 T cell receptor beta chains below, sequenced in a study of cytomegalovirus exposure and HLA in healthy donors. It was with 60 Vbeta and 13 Jbeta primers that the PCR ran. Clones were sequenced by immunoSEQ multiplex PCR, and TCRdb holds only the in-frame ones, with some missing. The sample has approximately 86,000 clones, 76% seen once. The sample consisted of PBMCs. These receptors were taken from a man aged 40-50 years in good health and CMV-seronegative.

The rearrangement joins TRBV29-1 to TRBJ1-3, with no clear D. This CDR3 comprises 14 residues. The V and J ends lost 0 bases and 5 bases respectively, with 11 bases between them. Germline V gene sequence: CDR1 SQVTM, CDR2 ANQGSEA. The DNA for the CDR3 is TGCAGCGTTGAAGATCACGGGAGGAGAAACACCATATATTTT. It yields the protein CSVEDHGRRNTIYF.

This clone is judged medium-sized. The chain is built from TRBV6-1 and TRBJ2-3, with 8 bases matching TRBD2. Germline CDR1 and CDR2: MNHNS and SASEGT. The V segment lost 2 bases and the J segment 0 bases; nucleotides outside the gene matches: 4. The CDR3 consists of 16 residues. The CDR3 DNA reads as TGTGCCAGCAGTGAAATGAGCGGGGGAAGCACAGATACGCAGTATTTT. Residues: CASSEMSGGSTDTQYF.

The V and J genes are TRBV6-5 and TRBJ1-1; maybe TRBD1 (5 bases). Deletions cut 6 bases from V and 0 bases from J, with 8 bases between. The germline CDR1 and CDR2 sequences are MNHEY and SVGAGI. The CDR3 spans 13 residues. The CDR3 nucleotides are TGTGCCAGCAGGACAGATATGAACACTGAAGCTTTCTTT. Protein sequence: CASRTDMNTEAFF.

The V call is TRBV27, the J call TRBJ1-1; D is perhaps TRBD1 (5 bases). Trimming removed 6 bases from V and 10 bases from J, with 27 bases in between. Germline V gene data show CDR1 as MNHEY and CDR2 as SMNVEV (reference sequence). CDR3 size: 16 residues. The CDR3 bases are TGTGCCAGCAGCCTGGGACTTGGGGGATCGGTCGGCGGAGCTTTCTTT. This gives the protein CASSLGLGGSVGGAFF.

This sequence joins TRBV9 and TRBJ1-1; D might be TRBD1 (6 bases). Germline lookup yields CDR1 SGDLS and CDR2 YYNGEE. Trimming took 0 bases from V and 1 from J, leaving 13 bases between them. The CDR3 is 16 residues long. The CDR3 spells CASSVAPTGGNTEAFF. As DNA, the CDR3 is TGTGCCAGCAGCGTAGCCCCGACAGGAGGGAACACTGAAGCTTTCTTT.

This chain uses TRBV25-1 with TRBJ1-2, with D uncertain. This CDR3 is 12 amino acids long. Germline V lookup: CDR1 MGHDK, CDR2 SYGVNS. Trimming cost V 6 bases and J 4 bases, with 9 bases left between them. The chain's CDR3 is CASRAGFYGYTF. CDR3 bases: TGTGCCAGCAGGGCAGGCTTCTATGGCTACACCTTC.

CDR3: CASSLARVGTEGYEQYF. CDR3 bases: TGTGCCAGCAGCTTAGCTAGGGTCGGGACGGAGGGATACGAGCAGTACTTC. V and J are TRBV7-2 and TRBJ2-7; TRBD2 might be the D (6 bases). With 0 bases removed from V and 4 bases from J, the gap between germline ends came to 19 bases. Germline V gives CDR1 SGHTA, CDR2 FQGNSA. This CDR3 is built from 17 residues.

The gene calls are TRBV7-2 and TRBJ1-6; TRBD1 aligns across 9 bases. The CDR3 length is 15 residues. CDR1 is SGHTA and CDR2 is FQGNSA in the germline V gene. J was trimmed by 4 bases and V by 5 bases; bases with no gene match: 3. Written as DNA, the CDR3 is TGTGCCAGCAGCCGGGACAGGGCATATAATTCACCCCTCCACTTT. This encodes CASSRDRAYNSPLHF.

This clone was observed a handful of times. This chain joins TRBV5-5 and TRBJ2-7; D remains unclear. V lost 4 bases, J lost 5 bases, and 7 bases lay in between. The CDR3 runs to 11 residues. Germline CDR1 and CDR2: SGHKS and YYEKEE (reference sequence). The CDR3 is CASSVVDEQYF. As DNA, the CDR3 is TGTGCCAGCAGCGTAGTCGACGAGCAGTACTTC.

For the CDR3, the DNA is TGTGCCAGCAGCGCCCGGACAGTCTCCACCGGGGAGCTGTTTTTT. It specifies CASSARTVSTGELFF. The chain joins TRBV9 to TRBJ2-2; TRBD1 is a possible D gene (6 bases). This CDR3 has 15 residues. The germline gives CDR1 SGDLS, CDR2 YYNGEE. With 3 bases removed from V and 4 bases from J, the gap between germline ends came to 13 bases.

The V call is TRBV15, the J call TRBJ2-7, with TRBD2 identical over 8 bases. Germline CDR1 and CDR2: LNHNV and YYDKDF (reference sequence). CDR3 length: 16 residues. V lost 1 base, J lost 0 bases, and 5 bases stayed unmatched. The CDR3 region is CATSRAGRGASYEQYF. CDR3 nucleotide sequence: TGTGCCACCAGCAGAGCCGGGAGGGGGGCCTCCTACGAGCAGTACTTC.

The chain combines TRBV7-3 with TRBJ1-1, with 7 bases lining up with TRBD1. Trimming cost V 5 bases and J 0 bases; bases outside gene matches: 0. The CDR3 loop spans 13 amino acids. In germline, CDR1 is SGHTA, CDR2 FQGTGA. The CDR3 nucleotides read TGTGCCAGCAGCGGGACAGTGAACACTGAAGCTTTCTTT. Translated, it gives CASSGTVNTEAFF.

V usage is TRBV7-9 and J usage is TRBJ1-2, with unresolved D. CDR1 and CDR2 from the germline V gene are SEHNR and FQNEAQ (reference sequence). CDR3 length: 19 amino acids. V was shortened by 5 bases and J by 4 bases, with 29 bases between the two germline ends. As DNA, the CDR3 is TGTGCCAGCAGCAGCCGGGATAGGATCGCGAAGTTACTCCTCTATGGCTACACCTTC. Its translation: CASSSRDRIAKLLLYGYTF.

The chain uses TRBV11-2 and TRBJ1-1; no clear D. Trimming took off 1 base at V and 5 bases at J, with 8 bases between the two ends. The CDR3 sequence is 13 residues long. CDR1 is SGHAT, CDR2 FQNNGV, per germline. The DNA for the CDR3 is TGTGCCAGCAGCTTAGGGCCGAGGACTGAAGCTTTCTTT. Amino acids: CASSLGPRTEAFF.

This clone was counted only a few times. This chain connects TRBV27 to TRBJ2-3, with D perhaps matching TRBD2 (5 bases). Per germline, CDR1 MNHEY and CDR2 SMNVEV (reference sequence). V was clipped by 3 bases and J by 9 bases, with 16 bases between them. CDR3 size: 14 residues. In nucleotides, the CDR3 is TGTGCCAGCAGTTTCGAGACTCTAGGAGGAACGCAGTATTTT. Amino acids: CASSFETLGGTQYF.

This clone is a singleton in its sample. The chain combines TRBV6-5 with TRBJ2-5; 10 positions agree with TRBD2. This CDR3 has 16 residues. V was clipped by 3 bases and J by 2 bases; unmatched bases: 6. Germline lookup yields CDR1 MNHEY and CDR2 SVGAGI. The CDR3: CASSYFLAGDQETQYF. In DNA form, the CDR3 reads TGTGCCAGCAGTTATTTTCTAGCGGGGGATCAAGAGACCCAGTACTTC.

This chain uses TRBV6-5 with TRBJ2-5, with TRBD2 matching over 8 bases. The V segment lost 5 bases and the J segment 4 bases; nucleotides outside the gene matches: 9. Germline loops: CDR1 MNHEY, CDR2 SVGAGI. The CDR3 has 15 residues. CDR3 sequence reads: CASSAAAGGSETQYF. CDR3 in DNA: TGTGCCAGCAGTGCCGCGGCGGGGGGTTCAGAGACCCAGTACTTC.

The chain recombines TRBV14 with TRBJ1-2; 8 bases align to TRBD1. Germline loops: CDR1 SGHDN, CDR2 FVKESK. The trim removed 0 bases at V and 13 bases at J, leaving 13 bases unmatched. This CDR3 comprises 15 residues. The DNA for the CDR3 is TGTGCCAGCAGCCAAGAATACGGACAGGGACAACCGCGCACCTTC. It codes for CASSQEYGQGQPRTF.

The V call is TRBV30, the J call TRBJ1-5, with no clear D. The germline V gene encodes CDR1 GTSNPN and CDR2 SVGIG (reference sequence). V was trimmed by 3 bases and J by 0 bases, leaving 6 bases between them. The length of the CDR3 is 13 residues. The CDR3 nucleotides are TGTGCCTGGAGCTCGGGTAGCAATCAGCCCCAGCATTTT. Translation: CAWSSGSNQPQHF.

The CDR3 bases are TGTGCCATCCCGGACAGCCATGGCTACACCTTC. Protein: CAIPDSHGYTF. V is TRBV15 and J is TRBJ1-2, with TRBD1 as a possible D gene (6 bases). The germline V gene encodes CDR1 LNHNV and CDR2 YYDKDF (reference sequence). Trimming took 10 bases from V and 6 from J, leaving 12 bases between them. The CDR3 length is 11 residues.

This rearrangement joins TRBV6-5 to TRBJ1-5; D may be TRBD1 (5 bases). The CDR3 contains 15 residues. The ends were cut back, 2 bases at V and 5 bases at J, with 13 bases in the middle. CDR1 MNHEY and CDR2 SVGAGI come from the germline V gene. CDR3 in amino acids: CASSYRQGRDQPQHF. DNA for the CDR3: TGTGCCAGCAGTTACAGGCAGGGAAGGGATCAGCCCCAGCATTTT.

The chain has TRBV29-1 and TRBJ1-2, with D unclear. Germline V lookup: CDR1 SQVTM, CDR2 ANQGSEA. The CDR3 consists of 13 residues. V shed 7 bases and J shed 7 bases, with 19 bases lying between them. This CDR3 reads CSGWYPEGIGYTF. Written as DNA, the CDR3 is TGCAGCGGTTGGTATCCCGAGGGCATTGGCTACACCTTC.

This clone was detected only a few times. This chain links TRBV6-4 with TRBJ2-2, with D perhaps matching TRBD2 (7 bases). The CDR3 sequence is 15 residues long. V shed 6 bases and J shed 6 bases, with 17 bases lying between them. Germline V gene sequence: CDR1 MRHNA, CDR2 SNTAGT. The CDR3 DNA is TGTGCCAGCAGCTCCTCGGACAGCGGGGCCGGGGAGCTGTTTTTT. Translating gives CASSSSDSGAGELFF.

V gene TRBV18 combines with J gene TRBJ2-5; 10 bases align to TRBD1. Germline V gene lookup returns CDR1 KGHSH and CDR2 LQKENI. The V segment lost 8 bases and the J segment 7 bases; nucleotides outside the gene matches: 13. CDR3 length equals 15 residues. CDR3 in amino acids: CASGTMTGGHGTQYF. As DNA, the CDR3 is TGTGCCAGCGGAACGATGACAGGGGGCCATGGGACCCAGTACTTC.

This clone was counted between two and nine times. The CDR3 loop reads CASSDSGHYTGELFF. Here the CDR3 DNA reads TGTGCCAGCAGTGACTCAGGACATTACACCGGGGAGCTGTTTTTT. The chain has TRBV6-4 and TRBJ2-2; D might be TRBD1 (5 bases). V was trimmed by 0 bases and J by 3 bases, leaving 8 bases between them. This CDR3 has 15 residues. From germline, CDR1 is MRHNA and CDR2 SNTAGT.

J is TRBJ2-3 and V is TRBV6-5; 7 nucleotides align to TRBD1. Germline-derived CDR1 and CDR2 are MNHEY and SVGAGI. The CDR3 runs to 13 residues. Trimming took 8 bases from V and 6 from J; bases not matched to a gene: 8. CDR3 in DNA: TGTGCCAGCCGTAAGGGGGCGGCGGATACGCAGTATTTT. Amino acid sequence: CASRKGAADTQYF.